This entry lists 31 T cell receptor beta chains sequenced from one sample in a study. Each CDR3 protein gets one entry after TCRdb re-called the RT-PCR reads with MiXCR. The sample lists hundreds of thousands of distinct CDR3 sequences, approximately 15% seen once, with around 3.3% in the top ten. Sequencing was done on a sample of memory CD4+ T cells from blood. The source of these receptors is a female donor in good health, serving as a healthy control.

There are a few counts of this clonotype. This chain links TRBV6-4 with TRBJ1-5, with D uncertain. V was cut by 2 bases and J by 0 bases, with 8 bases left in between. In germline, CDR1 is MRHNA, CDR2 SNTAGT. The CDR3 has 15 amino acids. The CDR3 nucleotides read TGTGCCAGCAGTGACACGGACTATAGCAATCAGCCCCAGCATTTT. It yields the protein CASSDTDYSNQPQHF.

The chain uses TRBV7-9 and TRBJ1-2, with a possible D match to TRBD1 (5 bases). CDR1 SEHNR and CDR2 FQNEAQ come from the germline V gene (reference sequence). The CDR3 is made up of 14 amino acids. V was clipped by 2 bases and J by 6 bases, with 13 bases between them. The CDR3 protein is CASSLTDSTDGYTF. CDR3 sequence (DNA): TGTGCCAGCAGCTTAACTGACAGCACGGATGGCTACACCTTC.

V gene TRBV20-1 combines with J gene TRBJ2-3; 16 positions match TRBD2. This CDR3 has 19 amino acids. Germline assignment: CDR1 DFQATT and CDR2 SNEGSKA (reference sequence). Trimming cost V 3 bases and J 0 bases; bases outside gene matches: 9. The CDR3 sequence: CSARGLAGGPGFSTDTQYF. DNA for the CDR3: TGCAGTGCTAGGGGACTAGCGGGAGGGCCTGGATTTAGCACAGATACGCAGTATTTT.

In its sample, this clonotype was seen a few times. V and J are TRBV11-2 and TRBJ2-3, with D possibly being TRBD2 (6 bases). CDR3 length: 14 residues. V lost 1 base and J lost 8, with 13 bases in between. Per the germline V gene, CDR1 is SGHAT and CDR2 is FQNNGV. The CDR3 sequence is CASSLGLAMGTQYF. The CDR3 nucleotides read TGTGCCAGCAGCTTAGGGCTAGCGATGGGTACGCAGTATTTT.

The CDR3 coding sequence is TGTGCCAGCAGCGTAAGCGTTCAAGAGACCCAGTACTTC. Translating gives CASSVSVQETQYF. The chain links TRBV9 to TRBJ2-5; D remains unclear. V lost 1 base and J 2 bases, leaving 6 bases between the germline ends. The CDR3 covers 13 residues. In germline, CDR1 is SGDLS, CDR2 YYNGEE.

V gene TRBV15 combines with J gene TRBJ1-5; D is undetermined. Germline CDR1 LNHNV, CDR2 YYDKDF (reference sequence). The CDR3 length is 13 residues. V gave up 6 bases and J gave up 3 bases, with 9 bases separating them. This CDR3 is CATSGRANQPQHF. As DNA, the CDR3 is TGTGCCACCAGTGGAAGGGCCAATCAGCCCCAGCATTTT.

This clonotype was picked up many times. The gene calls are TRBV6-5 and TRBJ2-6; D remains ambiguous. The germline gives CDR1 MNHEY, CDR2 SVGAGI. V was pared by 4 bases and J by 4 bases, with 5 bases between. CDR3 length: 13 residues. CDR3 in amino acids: CASSWPGANVLTF. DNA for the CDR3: TGTGCCAGCAGTTGGCCAGGGGCCAACGTCCTGACTTTC.

CDR3 amino acids: CASRWTGNGYTF. CDR3 coding DNA: TGTGCCAGCAGATGGACAGGGAATGGCTACACCTTC. The rearrangement uses TRBV7-2 and TRBJ1-2; TRBD1 aligns across 8 bases. CDR1 and CDR2 from the germline V gene are SGHTA and FQGNSA. V was pared by 6 bases and J by 6 bases, with 3 bases of the junction left unmatched. The CDR3 contains 12 residues.

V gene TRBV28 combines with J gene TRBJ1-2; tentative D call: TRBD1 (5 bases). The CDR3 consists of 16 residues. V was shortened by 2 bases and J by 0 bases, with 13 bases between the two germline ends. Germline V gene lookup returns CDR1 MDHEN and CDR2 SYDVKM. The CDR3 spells CASSLATGGPNYGYTF. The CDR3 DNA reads TGTGCCAGCAGTTTAGCGACGGGGGGACCTAACTATGGCTACACCTTC.

This CDR3 reads CASSPAGAAGNEQFF. The CDR3 DNA sequence: TGTGCCAGCAGCCCCGCTGGGGCGGCGGGCAATGAGCAGTTCTTC. The chain carries TRBV13 and TRBJ2-1; the D gene could be TRBD1 or TRBD2 (5 bases each). The length of the CDR3 is 15 residues. Looked up from germline, CDR1 is PRHDT and CDR2 is FYEKMQ (reference sequence). V was pared by 5 bases and J by 6 bases, with 17 bases between.

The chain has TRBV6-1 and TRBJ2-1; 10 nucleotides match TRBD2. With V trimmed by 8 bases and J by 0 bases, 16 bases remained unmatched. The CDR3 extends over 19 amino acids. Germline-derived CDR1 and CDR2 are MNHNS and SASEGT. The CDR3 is CASSMTGTSALSSYNEQFF. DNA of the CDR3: TGTGCCAGCTCGATGACTGGGACTAGCGCCTTGAGCTCCTACAATGAGCAGTTCTTC.

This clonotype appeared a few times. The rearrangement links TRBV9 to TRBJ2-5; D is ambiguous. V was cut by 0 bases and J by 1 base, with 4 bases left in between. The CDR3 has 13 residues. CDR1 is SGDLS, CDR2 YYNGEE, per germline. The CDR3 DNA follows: TGTGCCAGCAGCGTAGACAGCCAAGAGACCCAGTACTTC. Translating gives CASSVDSQETQYF.

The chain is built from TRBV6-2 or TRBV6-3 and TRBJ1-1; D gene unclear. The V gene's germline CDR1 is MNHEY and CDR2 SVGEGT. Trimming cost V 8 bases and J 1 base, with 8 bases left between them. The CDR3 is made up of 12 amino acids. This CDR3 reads CASWRENTEAFF. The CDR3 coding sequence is TGTGCCAGCTGGAGGGAGAACACTGAAGCTTTCTTT.

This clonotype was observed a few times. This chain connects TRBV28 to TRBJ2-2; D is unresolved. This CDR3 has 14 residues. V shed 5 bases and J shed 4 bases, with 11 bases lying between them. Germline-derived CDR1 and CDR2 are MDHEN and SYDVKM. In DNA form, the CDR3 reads TGTGCCAGCAGTAGTCCAGCGCTCACCGGGGAGCTGTTTTTT. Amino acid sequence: CASSSPALTGELFF.

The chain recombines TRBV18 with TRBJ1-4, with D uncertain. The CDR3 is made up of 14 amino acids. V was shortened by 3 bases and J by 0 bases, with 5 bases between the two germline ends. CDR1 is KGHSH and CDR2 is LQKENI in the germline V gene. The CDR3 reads CASSPRATNEKLFF. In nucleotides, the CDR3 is TGTGCCAGCTCACCTCGAGCAACTAATGAAAAACTGTTTTTT.

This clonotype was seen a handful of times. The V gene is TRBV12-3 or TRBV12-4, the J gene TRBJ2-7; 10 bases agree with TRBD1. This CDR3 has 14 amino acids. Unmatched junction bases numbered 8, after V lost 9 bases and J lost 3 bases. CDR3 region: CASGGTGDFYEQYF. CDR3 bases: TGTGCCAGTGGGGGGACAGGGGACTTCTACGAGCAGTACTTC.

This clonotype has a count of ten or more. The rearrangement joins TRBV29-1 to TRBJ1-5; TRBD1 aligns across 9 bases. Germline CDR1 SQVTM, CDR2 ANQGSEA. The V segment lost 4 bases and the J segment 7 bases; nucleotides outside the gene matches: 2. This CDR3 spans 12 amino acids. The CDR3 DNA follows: TGCAGCGTTGTTACAGGGGGCCAGCCCCAGCATTTT. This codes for CSVVTGGQPQHF.

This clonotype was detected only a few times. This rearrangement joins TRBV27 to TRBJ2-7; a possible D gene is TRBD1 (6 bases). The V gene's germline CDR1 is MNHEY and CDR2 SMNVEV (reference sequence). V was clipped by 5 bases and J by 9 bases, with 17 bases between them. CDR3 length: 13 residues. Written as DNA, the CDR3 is TGTGCCAGCAGTCAAAACAGGGAGACCGGGCAGTACTTC. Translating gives CASSQNRETGQYF.

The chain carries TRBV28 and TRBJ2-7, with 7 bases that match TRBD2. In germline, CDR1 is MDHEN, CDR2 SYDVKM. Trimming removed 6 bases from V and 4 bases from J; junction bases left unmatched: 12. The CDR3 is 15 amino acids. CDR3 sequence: CASRLTGTISYEQYF. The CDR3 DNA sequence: TGTGCCAGCAGACTAACCGGGACTATCAGTTACGAGCAGTACTTC.

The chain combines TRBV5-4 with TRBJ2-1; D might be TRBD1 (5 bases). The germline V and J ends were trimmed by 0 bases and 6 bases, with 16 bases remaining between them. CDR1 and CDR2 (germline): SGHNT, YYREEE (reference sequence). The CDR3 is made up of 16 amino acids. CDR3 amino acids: CASSLGQNMGGNEQFF. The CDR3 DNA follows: TGTGCCAGCAGCTTGGGACAGAATATGGGTGGCAATGAGCAGTTCTTC.

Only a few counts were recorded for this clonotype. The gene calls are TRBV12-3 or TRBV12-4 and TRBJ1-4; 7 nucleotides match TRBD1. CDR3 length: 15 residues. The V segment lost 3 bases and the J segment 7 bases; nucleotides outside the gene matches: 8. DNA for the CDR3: TGTGCCAGCAGTTTTTTACAGGGGTTAGGTGAAAAACTGTTTTTT. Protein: CASSFLQGLGEKLFF.

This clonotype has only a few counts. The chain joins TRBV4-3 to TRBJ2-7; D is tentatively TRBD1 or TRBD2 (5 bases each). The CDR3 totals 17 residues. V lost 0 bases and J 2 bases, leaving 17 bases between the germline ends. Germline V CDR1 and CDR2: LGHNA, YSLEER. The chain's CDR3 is CASSQETSGTPTYEQYF. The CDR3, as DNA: TGCGCCAGCAGCCAAGAGACATCCGGGACCCCAACCTACGAGCAGTACTTC.

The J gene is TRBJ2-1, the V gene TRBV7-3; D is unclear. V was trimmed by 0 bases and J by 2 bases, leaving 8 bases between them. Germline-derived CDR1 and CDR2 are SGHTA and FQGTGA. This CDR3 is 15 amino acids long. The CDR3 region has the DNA TGTGCCAGCAGCTTAACCTATAACCCCTACAATGAGCAGTTCTTC. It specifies CASSLTYNPYNEQFF.

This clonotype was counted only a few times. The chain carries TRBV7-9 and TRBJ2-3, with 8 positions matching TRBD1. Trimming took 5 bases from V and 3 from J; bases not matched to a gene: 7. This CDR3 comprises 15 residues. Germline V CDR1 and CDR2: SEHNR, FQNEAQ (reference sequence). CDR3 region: CASSKTGDETDTQYF. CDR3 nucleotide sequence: TGTGCCAGCAGCAAGACAGGGGATGAGACAGATACGCAGTATTTT.

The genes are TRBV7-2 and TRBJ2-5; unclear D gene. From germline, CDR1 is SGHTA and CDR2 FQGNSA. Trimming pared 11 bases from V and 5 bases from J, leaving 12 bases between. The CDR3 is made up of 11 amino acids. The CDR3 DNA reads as TGTGCCTGGAATGTTGGCGAGACCCAGTACTTC. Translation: CAWNVGETQYF.

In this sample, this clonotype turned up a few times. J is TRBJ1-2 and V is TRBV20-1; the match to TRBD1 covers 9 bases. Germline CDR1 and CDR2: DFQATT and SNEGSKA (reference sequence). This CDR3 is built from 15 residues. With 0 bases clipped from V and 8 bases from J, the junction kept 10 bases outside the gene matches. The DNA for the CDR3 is TGCAGTGCTAGAGACCGAACAGGGGGCGGACGCGGCTACACCTTC. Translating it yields CSARDRTGGGRGYTF.

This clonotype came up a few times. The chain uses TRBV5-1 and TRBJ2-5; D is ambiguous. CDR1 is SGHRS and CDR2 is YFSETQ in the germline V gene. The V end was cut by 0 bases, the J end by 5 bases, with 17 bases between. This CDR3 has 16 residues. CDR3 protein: CASSLGHVVGSETQYF. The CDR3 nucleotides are TGCGCCAGCAGCTTGGGGCACGTTGTGGGCTCGGAGACCCAGTACTTC.

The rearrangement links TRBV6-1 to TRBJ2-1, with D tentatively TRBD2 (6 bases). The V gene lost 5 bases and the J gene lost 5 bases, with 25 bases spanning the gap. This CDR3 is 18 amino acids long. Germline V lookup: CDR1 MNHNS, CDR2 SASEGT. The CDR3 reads CASSRGLESQGGDNEQFF. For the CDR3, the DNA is TGTGCCAGCAGTCGAGGTTTAGAATCGCAGGGAGGCGACAATGAGCAGTTCTTC.

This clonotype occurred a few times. CDR3 protein: CASSRSGYNEQFF. The CDR3 bases are TGTGCCAGCAGCCGTAGCGGTTACAATGAGCAGTTCTTC. The chain recombines TRBV4-2 with TRBJ2-1; TRBD2 is a possible D gene (6 bases). Germline assignment: CDR1 LGHNA and CDR2 YNFKEQ. V lost 4 bases to trimming and J lost 4 bases, with 8 bases between them. The CDR3 covers 13 residues.

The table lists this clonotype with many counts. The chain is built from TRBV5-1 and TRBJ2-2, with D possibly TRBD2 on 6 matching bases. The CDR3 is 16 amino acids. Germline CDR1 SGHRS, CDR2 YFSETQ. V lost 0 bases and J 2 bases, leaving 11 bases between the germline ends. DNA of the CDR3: TGCGCCAGCAGCTTGGAAGTGGGAGGCAACACCGGGGAGCTGTTTTTT. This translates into CASSLEVGGNTGELFF.

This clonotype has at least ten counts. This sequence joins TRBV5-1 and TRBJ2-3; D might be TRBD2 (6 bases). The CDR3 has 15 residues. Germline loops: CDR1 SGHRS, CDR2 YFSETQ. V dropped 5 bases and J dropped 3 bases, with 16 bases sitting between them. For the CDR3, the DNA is TGCGCCAGCAGTTCGTCGGGAGTGGCAACAGATACGCAGTATTTT. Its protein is CASSSSGVATDTQYF. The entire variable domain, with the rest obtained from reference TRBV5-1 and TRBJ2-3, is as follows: KAGVTQTPRYLIKTRGQQVTLSCSPISGHRSVSWYQQTPGQGLQFLFEYFSETQRNKGNFPGRFSGRQFSNSRSEMNVSTLELGDSALYLCASSSSGVATDTQYFGPGTRLTVL.